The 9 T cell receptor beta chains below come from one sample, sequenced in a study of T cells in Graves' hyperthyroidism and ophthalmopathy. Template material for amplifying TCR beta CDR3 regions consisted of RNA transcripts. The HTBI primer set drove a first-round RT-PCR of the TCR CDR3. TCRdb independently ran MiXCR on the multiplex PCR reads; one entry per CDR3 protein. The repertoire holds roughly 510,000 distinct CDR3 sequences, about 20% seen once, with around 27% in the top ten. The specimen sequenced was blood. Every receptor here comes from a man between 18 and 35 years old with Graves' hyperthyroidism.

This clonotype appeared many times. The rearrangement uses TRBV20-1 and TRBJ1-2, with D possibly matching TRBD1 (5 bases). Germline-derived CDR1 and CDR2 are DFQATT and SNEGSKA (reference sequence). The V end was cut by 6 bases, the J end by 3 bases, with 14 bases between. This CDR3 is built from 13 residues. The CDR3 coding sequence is TGCAGTGCCAAGGACACTCAGGACTATGGCTACACCTTC. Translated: CSAKDTQDYGYTF.

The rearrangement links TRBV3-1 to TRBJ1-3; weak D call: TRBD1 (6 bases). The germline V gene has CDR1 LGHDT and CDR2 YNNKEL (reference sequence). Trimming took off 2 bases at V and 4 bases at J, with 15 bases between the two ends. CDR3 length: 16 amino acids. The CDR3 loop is CASSQKIGTGGNTIYF. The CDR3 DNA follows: TGTGCCAGCAGCCAAAAGATCGGTACAGGGGGAAACACCATATATTTT.

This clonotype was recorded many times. This CDR3 is CASIPPGGLSVEQYF. For the CDR3, the DNA is TGTGCCAGCATTCCCCCGGGGGGACTTTCGGTCGAGCAGTACTTC. The gene calls are TRBV28 and TRBJ2-7; 7 bases match TRBD2. The CDR3 consists of 15 residues. The V gene's germline CDR1 is MDHEN and CDR2 SYDVKM. The junction had 15 bases not matched to a gene; V was cut back by 7 bases and J by 6 bases. The full variable domain, in which reference TRBV28 and TRBJ2-7 provide the parts outside the CDR3, is DVKVTQSSRYLVKRTGEKVFLECVQDMDHENMFWYRQDPGLGLRLIYFSYDVKMKEKGDIPEGYSVSREKKERFSLILESASTNQTSMYLCASIPPGGLSVEQYFGPGTRLTVT.

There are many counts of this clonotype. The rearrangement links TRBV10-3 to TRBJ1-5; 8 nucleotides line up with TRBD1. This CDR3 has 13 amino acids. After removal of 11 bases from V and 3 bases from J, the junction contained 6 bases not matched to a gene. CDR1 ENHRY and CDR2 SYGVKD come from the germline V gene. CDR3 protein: CASKDRDNQPQHF. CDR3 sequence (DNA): TGTGCCTCCAAGGACAGGGACAATCAGCCCCAGCATTTT.

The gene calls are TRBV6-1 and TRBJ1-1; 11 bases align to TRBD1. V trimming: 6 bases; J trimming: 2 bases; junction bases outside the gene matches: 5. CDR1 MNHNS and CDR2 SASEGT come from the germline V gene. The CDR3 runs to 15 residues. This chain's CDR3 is CASSGQGAENTEAFF. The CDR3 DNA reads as TGTGCCAGCAGCGGACAGGGGGCAGAAAACACTGAAGCTTTCTTT.

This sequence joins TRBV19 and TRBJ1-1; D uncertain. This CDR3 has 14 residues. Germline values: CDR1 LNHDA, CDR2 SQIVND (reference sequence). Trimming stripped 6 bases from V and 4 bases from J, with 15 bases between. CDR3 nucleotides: TGTGCCAGTAGGATCGCCGGGGAGGGCACTGAAGCTTTCTTT. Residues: CASRIAGEGTEAFF.

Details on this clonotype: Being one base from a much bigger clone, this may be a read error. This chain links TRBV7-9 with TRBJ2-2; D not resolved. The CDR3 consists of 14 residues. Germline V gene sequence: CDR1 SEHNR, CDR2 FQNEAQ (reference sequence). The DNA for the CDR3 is TGTGTCAGCAGCTTCAACTATAACACCGGGGAGCTGTTTTTT. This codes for CVSSFNYNTGELFF.

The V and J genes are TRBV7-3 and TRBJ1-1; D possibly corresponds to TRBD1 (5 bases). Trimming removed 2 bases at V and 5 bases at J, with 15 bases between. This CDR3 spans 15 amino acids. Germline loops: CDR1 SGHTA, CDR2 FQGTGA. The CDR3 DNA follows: TGTGCCAGCAGCTTAGCGGGGTCCAGGGATACTGAAGCTTTCTTT. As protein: CASSLAGSRDTEAFF.

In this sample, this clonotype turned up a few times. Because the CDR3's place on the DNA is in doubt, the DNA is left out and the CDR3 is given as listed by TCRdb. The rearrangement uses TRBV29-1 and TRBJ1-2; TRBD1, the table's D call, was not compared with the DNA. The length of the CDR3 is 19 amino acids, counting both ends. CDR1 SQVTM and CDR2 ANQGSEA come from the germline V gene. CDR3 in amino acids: CSVEAGTFPGQAPFYGCTF.